Listed here are 27 T cell receptor beta chains from one sample, sequenced in a study of cytomegalovirus exposure and HLA in healthy donors. Researchers ran the PCR with 60 Vbeta and 13 Jbeta primers. Clones were sequenced by immunoSEQ multiplex PCR, and TCRdb holds only the in-frame ones, with some missing. The sample yields about 200,000 clones, 86% seen once. The sequencing input was PBMCs. These receptors all come from a woman aged 30 to 39 in good health and CMV-seronegative.

The chain is built from TRBV6-5 and TRBJ1-3, with unresolved D. The CDR3 spans 13 residues. V was shortened by 6 bases and J by 4 bases, with 10 bases between the two germline ends. The germline CDR1 and CDR2 sequences are MNHEY and SVGAGI. CDR3 sequence reads: CASRREQGNTIYF. CDR3 nucleotides: TGTGCCAGCAGACGCGAACAGGGAAACACCATATATTTT.

The rearrangement links TRBV4-1 to TRBJ2-1, with TRBD2 matching over 7 bases. Germline trimming cut 1 base from V and 3 bases from J; bases unmatched to any gene: 3. This CDR3 contains 15 residues. Germline V gives CDR1 MGHRA, CDR2 YSYEKL. In DNA, the CDR3 is TGCGCCAGCAGCCAAGTCACTAGCGTCTACAATGAGCAGTTCTTC. It specifies CASSQVTSVYNEQFF.

This chain joins TRBV2 and TRBJ2-1, with TRBD2 as a possible D gene (5 bases). CDR1 SNHLY and CDR2 FYNNEI come from the germline V gene. Between the trimmed V and J ends, which lost 4 bases and 7 bases, there was a span of 8 bases. This CDR3 contains 12 residues. The CDR3 sequence: CASSGEGNEQFF. CDR3 nucleotides: TGTGCCAGCAGTGGAGAGGGAAATGAGCAGTTCTTC.

This clone has a handful of counts. The V gene is TRBV28, the J gene TRBJ1-1; maybe TRBD1 (6 bases). Trimming pared 8 bases from V and 7 bases from J, leaving 14 bases between. CDR3 length equals 12 residues. Germline loops: CDR1 MDHEN, CDR2 SYDVKM. DNA of the CDR3: TGTGCCAGCCGCAGACAGGACCTTGAAGCTTTCTTT. Protein: CASRRQDLEAFF.

This chain links TRBV19 with TRBJ1-5; D is unresolved. There are 14 residues in the CDR3. CDR1 LNHDA and CDR2 SQIVND come from the germline V gene (reference sequence). V was trimmed by 0 bases and J by 7 bases, leaving 10 bases between them. CDR3 sequence (DNA): TGTGCCAGTAGTATAGATAAAATGGGCCAGCCCCAGCATTTT. Protein sequence: CASSIDKMGQPQHF.

This clone was seen once. V usage is TRBV27 and J usage is TRBJ2-7; D possibly corresponds to TRBD1 (6 bases). Germline V gene lookup returns CDR1 MNHEY and CDR2 SMNVEV (reference sequence). Trimming pared 7 bases from V and 5 bases from J, leaving 18 bases between. This CDR3 has 14 residues. Here the CDR3 reads CASTTGAGVNEQYF. The CDR3 bases are TGTGCCAGCACCACCGGGGCAGGGGTTAACGAGCAGTACTTC.

This clone was seen only once. The chain recombines TRBV27 with TRBJ2-5; 7 nucleotides match TRBD2. CDR3 length equals 14 residues. Germline CDR1 and CDR2: MNHEY and SMNVEV (reference sequence). V was clipped by 6 bases and J by 2 bases; unmatched bases: 6. The CDR3 is CASRPGLQQETQYF. In DNA, the CDR3 is TGTGCCAGCAGACCGGGACTACAGCAAGAGACCCAGTACTTC.

The chain links TRBV28 to TRBJ1-1; weak D call: TRBD1 (6 bases). Germline V lookup: CDR1 MDHEN, CDR2 SYDVKM. The length of the CDR3 is 14 residues. Trimming stripped 4 bases from V and 1 base from J, with 10 bases between. CDR3 sequence: CASSSLDRNTEAFF. For the CDR3, the DNA is TGTGCCAGCAGTTCGTTGGACAGGAACACTGAAGCTTTCTTT.

The chain carries TRBV6-1 and TRBJ1-5; 8 bases agree with TRBD1. CDR1 and CDR2 from the germline V gene are MNHNS and SASEGT. With 3 bases clipped from V and 6 bases from J, the junction kept 10 bases outside the gene matches. CDR3 length equals 16 residues. CDR3 bases: TGTGCCAGCAGTGAGGCGGGACAGGCCTCGAGTCAGCCCCAGCATTTT. It translates to CASSEAGQASSQPQHF.

V and J are TRBV7-9 and TRBJ1-2; a possible D gene is TRBD1 (5 bases). The CDR3 runs 14 residues. Germline CDR1 is SEHNR and CDR2 is FQNEAQ (reference sequence). Trimming removed 5 bases at V and 8 bases at J, with 18 bases between. The CDR3 is CASSTRGEGHGYTF. CDR3 sequence (DNA): TGTGCCAGCAGCACCCGGGGGGAGGGCCACGGCTACACCTTC.

This sequence joins TRBV4-2 and TRBJ1-4; TRBD1 might be the D (6 bases). The CDR3 runs to 14 residues. Between the trimmed V and J ends, which lost 3 bases and 2 bases, there was a span of 7 bases. The germline V gene has CDR1 LGHNA and CDR2 YNFKEQ. The CDR3 sequence is CASSHGQTNEKLFF. In DNA form, the CDR3 reads TGTGCCAGCAGCCATGGACAGACTAATGAAAAACTGTTTTTT.

The chain recombines TRBV28 with TRBJ2-5, with 10 bases that match TRBD2. V gave up 6 bases and J gave up 1 base; unmatched junction bases: 2. Looked up from germline, CDR1 is MDHEN and CDR2 is SYDVKM. This CDR3 has 14 residues. The CDR3 here is CASRGLARQETQYF. The CDR3 bases are TGTGCCAGCAGGGGACTAGCGCGCCAAGAGACCCAGTACTTC.

This chain connects TRBV5-1 to TRBJ2-2; D is perhaps TRBD2 (6 bases). This CDR3 comprises 15 residues. Germline CDR1 reads SGHRS; CDR2 reads YFSETQ. Between the trimmed V and J ends, which lost 4 bases and 4 bases, there was a span of 14 bases. CDR3 nucleotide sequence: TGCGCCAGCAGCGGGAGGCGGGGTCTCACCGGGGAGCTGTTTTTT. It specifies CASSGRRGLTGELFF.

This chain uses TRBV5-1 with TRBJ2-2; 11 bases line up with TRBD1. Germline V gene sequence: CDR1 SGHRS, CDR2 YFSETQ. After removal of 1 base from V and 4 bases from J, the junction contained 3 bases not matched to a gene. The CDR3 totals 16 residues. CDR3 in DNA: TGCGCCAGCAGCTTGTCAGGGACAGGGGGCACCGGGGAGCTGTTTTTT. This gives the protein CASSLSGTGGTGELFF.

The chain has TRBV7-6 and TRBJ2-3; D is undetermined. V dropped 5 bases and J dropped 0 bases, with 12 bases sitting between them. Germline V gene lookup returns CDR1 SGHVS and CDR2 FNYEAQ. The CDR3 is made up of 15 amino acids. This chain's CDR3 is CASSPQDLSTDTQYF. The DNA for the CDR3 is TGTGCCAGCAGCCCCCAGGATCTTAGCACAGATACGCAGTATTTT.

V gene TRBV11-1 combines with J gene TRBJ2-2; TRBD2 is a possible D gene (5 bases). Germline CDR1 is SGHAT and CDR2 is FQDESV (reference sequence). The CDR3 sequence is 17 residues long. V was trimmed by 2 bases and J by 4 bases, leaving 17 bases between them. CDR3 in amino acids: CASSLPPGSDPTGELFF. DNA for the CDR3: TGTGCCAGCAGCTTACCTCCAGGTAGCGACCCCACCGGGGAGCTGTTTTTT.

The chain employs TRBV28 and TRBJ2-7; D is unclear. V gave up 1 base and J gave up 3 bases, with 4 bases separating them. The germline V gene encodes CDR1 MDHEN and CDR2 SYDVKM. CDR3 size: 12 residues. The CDR3 reads CASSLSHYEQYF. The CDR3 DNA reads as TGTGCCAGCAGTTTATCCCACTACGAGCAGTACTTC.

The chain links TRBV28 to TRBJ2-2; tentatively, D is TRBD2 (5 bases). Germline assignment: CDR1 MDHEN and CDR2 SYDVKM. V was trimmed by 6 bases and J by 4 bases, leaving 12 bases between them. The CDR3 extends over 14 amino acids. The CDR3 DNA sequence: TGTGCCAGCAGAAGGCCGGAGGTCACCGGGGAGCTGTTTTTT. It is translated as CASRRPEVTGELFF.

The V call is TRBV7-3, the J call TRBJ2-2, with D possibly being TRBD1 (5 bases). With 1 base removed from V and 4 bases from J, the gap between germline ends came to 13 bases. Per the germline V gene, CDR1 is SGHTA and CDR2 is FQGTGA. The CDR3 consists of 16 residues. Here the CDR3 reads CASSLMGPSSTGELFF. For the CDR3, the DNA is TGTGCCAGCAGCTTAATGGGGCCCTCTAGCACCGGGGAGCTGTTTTTT. Based on the CDR3 plus reference TRBV7-3 and TRBJ2-2, the full variable domain is GAGVSQTPSNKVTEKGKYVELRCDPISGHTALYWYRQSLGQGPEFLIYFQGTGAADDSGLPNDRFFAVRPEGSVSTLKIQRTERGDSAVYLCASSLMGPSSTGELFFGEGSRLTVL.

The rearrangement uses TRBV9 and TRBJ2-2; 7 bases are shared with TRBD2. CDR1 SGDLS and CDR2 YYNGEE come from the germline V gene. The trim removed 1 base at V and 3 bases at J, leaving 6 bases unmatched. CDR3 size: 16 residues. The CDR3 DNA sequence: TGTGCCAGCAGCGTACTTGGTAGCGGGTACACCGGGGAGCTGTTTTTT. It encodes CASSVLGSGYTGELFF.

This rearrangement joins TRBV28 to TRBJ2-3; 9 bases line up with TRBD2. This CDR3 has 14 amino acids. V shed 6 bases and J 4 bases; nucleotides not matched to a gene: 5. The V gene's germline CDR1 is MDHEN and CDR2 SYDVKM. The CDR3 sequence: CASSFSGRADTQYF. The CDR3 DNA sequence: TGTGCCAGCAGCTTTAGCGGGAGAGCAGATACGCAGTATTTT.

The chain has TRBV9 and TRBJ1-1, with a possible D match to TRBD1 (6 bases). Looked up from germline, CDR1 is SGDLS and CDR2 is YYNGEE. V was shortened by 4 bases and J by 1 base, with 11 bases between the two germline ends. The CDR3 covers 14 residues. CDR3 loop: CASSRGGGNTEAFF. In DNA, the CDR3 is TGTGCCAGCAGCCGAGGGGGGGGGAACACTGAAGCTTTCTTT.

The chain joins TRBV7-8 to TRBJ2-7, with a weak D call TRBD1 (5 bases). V lost 5 bases and J lost 3, with 11 bases in between. The CDR3 spans 13 residues. CDR1 and CDR2 from the germline V gene are SGHVS and FQNEAQ. Written as DNA, the CDR3 is TGTGCCAGCAGCGCCAGGGAAGACTACGAGCAGTACTTC. This encodes CASSAREDYEQYF.

The sample holds a few counts of this clone. The V gene is TRBV10-2, the J gene TRBJ2-1; 7 bases agree with TRBD2. V was clipped by 4 bases and J by 4 bases; unmatched bases: 4. Germline lookup yields CDR1 WSHSY and CDR2 SAAADI. The CDR3 is made up of 14 amino acids. The CDR3 DNA follows: TGCGCCAGCAGTGGGGGGGGGAGTTACAATGAGCAGTTCTTC. Translation gives CASSGGGSYNEQFF.

V usage is TRBV2 and J usage is TRBJ1-2, with D uncertain. This CDR3 spans 13 amino acids. Germline values: CDR1 SNHLY, CDR2 FYNNEI. V gave up 3 bases and J gave up 1 base, with 6 bases separating them. The CDR3: CASSDALNYGYTF. The CDR3 DNA reads TGTGCCAGCAGTGACGCACTTAACTATGGCTACACCTTC.

This clone is a singleton in its sample. The V call is TRBV28, the J call TRBJ2-1, with 11 nucleotides matching TRBD2. Germline values: CDR1 MDHEN, CDR2 SYDVKM. The CDR3 runs 16 residues. J lost 9 bases, V lost 2 bases, and 9 bases had no gene match. CDR3 coding DNA: TGTGCCAGCAGTTTAGGTGGGACTAGCGGTGGGGGTGAGCAGTTCTTC. Translated, it gives CASSLGGTSGGGEQFF.

J is TRBJ2-1 and V is TRBV7-3; 11 positions agree with TRBD2. The V gene's germline CDR1 is SGHTA and CDR2 FQGTGA. The J segment lost 2 bases and the V segment lost 0 bases, leaving 0 bases of the junction unmatched. CDR3 length: 16 amino acids. CDR3: CASSLTGLAAYNEQFF. CDR3 in DNA: TGTGCCAGCAGCTTAACGGGACTAGCGGCCTACAATGAGCAGTTCTTC.